This T cell receptor (beta chain) was found in a study of blood T cell repertoires in COVID-19. At the level of the study: Acute-phase and convalescent COVID-19 samples originated in the United States, Italy and Spain. PBMCs, B-cell-depleted T cells, or T cells provided the cDNA or gDNA that made up the material.

In germline, CDR1 is SGHTA, CDR2 FQGNSA. V was shortened by 5 bases and J by 8 bases, with 14 bases between the two germline ends. CDR3 length equals 13 residues. The assay was immunoSEQ multiplex PCR, and TCRdb's table has in-frame clones only and misses some. Found here are roughly 250,000 clones, approximately 85% of them singletons; the top ten hold 4% to 4.5%. The source of this sequence is a man over 45 with acute or convalescent COVID-19. The sample consisted of peripheral blood. J is TRBJ2-3 and V is TRBV7-2; no reliable D call. In DNA, the CDR3 is TGTGCCAGCAGCCTCCTATTAGAGCTTACGCAGTATTTT. This codes for CASSLLLELTQYF.